The 28 T cell receptor beta chains presented below share a single source sample, sequenced in a study of cytomegalovirus exposure and HLA in healthy donors. PCR amplification relied on 60 Vbeta primers (plus 13 Jbeta primers). Only in-frame clones appear in the TCRdb table, and some are missing; sequencing was by immunoSEQ multiplex PCR. This sample has around 200,000 clones, with around 62% found just once. The sequencing input was PBMCs. Source of these receptors: a middle-aged man in good health and CMV-seronegative.

This chain joins TRBV10-2 and TRBJ2-7, with D possibly matching TRBD1 (6 bases). The germline CDR1 and CDR2 sequences are WSHSY and SAAADI. Trimming shortened V by 8 bases and J by 6 bases, and 14 bases separated the two germline ends. The CDR3 sequence is 12 residues long. The CDR3 loop is CASLGAGGEQYF. Here the CDR3 DNA reads TGCGCCAGCTTGGGGGCAGGAGGCGAGCAGTACTTC.

The chain uses TRBV20-1 and TRBJ2-1; D might be TRBD1 (5 bases). Germline V lookup: CDR1 DFQATT, CDR2 SNEGSKA (reference sequence). CDR3 length: 11 amino acids. The V end lost 3 bases, the J end lost 7 bases, and 7 bases lay between the germline ends. The CDR3 loop is CSASQGNEQFF. The CDR3 DNA follows: TGCAGTGCTAGCCAGGGTAATGAGCAGTTCTTC.

V gene TRBV19 combines with J gene TRBJ1-5, with D unclear. CDR3 length: 16 amino acids. Germline V gives CDR1 LNHDA, CDR2 SQIVND (reference sequence). V was clipped by 5 bases and J by 3 bases, with 17 bases between them. The CDR3 is CASSVVREDPNQPQHF. The CDR3 bases are TGTGCCAGTAGTGTTGTACGGGAGGACCCCAATCAGCCCCAGCATTTT.

The rearrangement links TRBV29-1 to TRBJ1-2; no firm D call. Germline V gene lookup returns CDR1 SQVTM and CDR2 ANQGSEA. CDR3 length: 14 residues. With 0 bases removed from V and 5 bases from J, the gap between germline ends came to 13 bases. CDR3 nucleotide sequence: TGCAGCGTTGAAGAGGCCGGCCCGGGGTATGGCTACACCTTC. Protein product: CSVEEAGPGYGYTF. The complete variable domain, with remaining parts taken from reference TRBV29-1 and TRBJ1-2, reads SAVISQKPSRDICQRGTSLTIQCQVDSQVTMMFWYRQQPGQSLTLIATANQGSEATYESGFVIDKFPISRPNLTFSTLTVSNMSPEDSSIYLCSVEEAGPGYGYTFGSGTRLTVV.

This rearrangement joins TRBV28 to TRBJ2-5; 8 positions match TRBD1. The CDR3 length is 15 residues. The V segment lost 5 bases and the J segment 4 bases; nucleotides outside the gene matches: 9. Germline CDR1 is MDHEN and CDR2 is SYDVKM. This CDR3 reads CASSPPTGDIETQYF. The CDR3, as DNA: TGTGCCAGCAGTCCGCCGACAGGGGATATAGAGACCCAGTACTTC.

The chain carries TRBV9 and TRBJ2-3, with 7 bases matching TRBD1. The germline V gene has CDR1 SGDLS and CDR2 YYNGEE. The CDR3 is made up of 15 amino acids. The J segment lost 2 bases and the V segment lost 4 bases, leaving 7 bases of the junction unmatched. As DNA, the CDR3 is TGTGCCAGCAGCCGGGGACAGTCCGACACAGATACGCAGTATTTT. Translating gives CASSRGQSDTDTQYF.

The chain joins TRBV4-2 to TRBJ2-1, with TRBD2 matching 9 bases. CDR3 size: 16 residues. The germline V gene encodes CDR1 LGHNA and CDR2 YNFKEQ. V was clipped by 1 base and J by 5 bases; unmatched bases: 6. The CDR3 nucleotides read TGTGCCAGCAGCCAAGGGGCGGGAGGGGGTGACAATGAGCAGTTCTTC. Protein sequence: CASSQGAGGGDNEQFF.

V and J are TRBV7-2 and TRBJ1-5, with a possible D match to TRBD1 (5 bases). V lost 2 bases to trimming and J lost 4 bases, with 21 bases between them. The CDR3 sequence is 18 residues long. The germline V gene has CDR1 SGHTA and CDR2 FQGNSA. CDR3 amino acids: CASSLRGGGGAGNQPQHF. The CDR3 DNA sequence: TGTGCCAGCAGCTTACGGGGCGGGGGGGGAGCGGGAAATCAGCCCCAGCATTTT.

This chain links TRBV7-8 with TRBJ2-7; 10 bases align to TRBD1. Per germline, CDR1 SGHVS and CDR2 FQNEAQ. This CDR3 comprises 19 residues. With 5 bases clipped from V and 2 bases from J, the junction kept 18 bases outside the gene matches. CDR3 sequence (DNA): TGTGCCAGCAGCCTTAACCGGGACAGGGGCGCCCGAACCACCTACGAGCAGTACTTC. Translation gives CASSLNRDRGARTTYEQYF.

V usage is TRBV5-1 and J usage is TRBJ2-2, with D possibly TRBD1 on 5 matching bases. The CDR3 is made up of 15 amino acids. CDR1 is SGHRS, CDR2 YFSETQ, per germline. V dropped 6 bases and J dropped 2 bases, with 14 bases sitting between them. CDR3 sequence reads: CASTLGAVNTGELFF. In nucleotides, the CDR3 is TGCGCCAGCACCCTAGGGGCAGTAAACACCGGGGAGCTGTTTTTT. Complete variable domain (other parts from reference TRBV5-1 and TRBJ2-2): KAGVTQTPRYLIKTRGQQVTLSCSPISGHRSVSWYQQTPGQGLQFLFEYFSETQRNKGNFPGRFSGRQFSNSRSEMNVSTLELGDSALYLCASTLGAVNTGELFFGEGSRLTVL.

This chain connects TRBV11-2 to TRBJ2-7; 9 bases agree with TRBD1. V lost 1 base, J lost 4 bases, and 8 bases stayed unmatched. This CDR3 comprises 16 residues. The germline V gene encodes CDR1 SGHAT and CDR2 FQNNGV. The CDR3 is CASSLGAQTGGYEQYF. For the CDR3, the DNA is TGTGCCAGCAGCTTAGGGGCCCAGACAGGGGGGTACGAGCAGTACTTC.

The J gene is TRBJ2-4, the V gene TRBV7-9, with a possible D match to TRBD1 (6 bases). V was cut by 5 bases and J by 0 bases, with 17 bases left in between. This CDR3 has 17 amino acids. Germline-derived CDR1 and CDR2 are SEHNR and FQNEAQ (reference sequence). CDR3 DNA: TGTGCCAGCAGCGTGGTCCACAGGGACCTAGCCAAAAACATTCAGTACTTC. Translation: CASSVVHRDLAKNIQYF.

The CDR3 coding sequence is TGTGCCAGCAGCCCCCTAAACCCCCCAGATACGCAGTATTTT. It encodes CASSPLNPPDTQYF. The chain recombines TRBV7-3 with TRBJ2-3; D ambiguous. The V end lost 5 bases, the J end lost 4 bases, and 13 bases lay between the germline ends. Per germline, CDR1 SGHTA and CDR2 FQGTGA. The CDR3 spans 14 residues.

The rearrangement joins TRBV5-1 to TRBJ1-2; D possibly corresponds to TRBD1 (5 bases). Germline CDR1 is SGHRS and CDR2 is YFSETQ. The CDR3 is made up of 14 amino acids. V lost 0 bases and J 4 bases, leaving 10 bases between the germline ends. CDR3 coding DNA: TGCGCCAGCAGCTTGGAGGCAGGGCGCTATGGCTACACCTTC. As protein: CASSLEAGRYGYTF.

This clone was picked up a small number of times. The V and J genes are TRBV25-1 and TRBJ1-4, with D maybe TRBD1 (5 bases). The CDR3 length is 14 residues. Germline V lookup: CDR1 MGHDK, CDR2 SYGVNS. V lost 2 bases and J lost 4, with 8 bases in between. The CDR3 spells CASSEPRDNEKLFF. CDR3 nucleotides: TGTGCCAGCAGTGAACCCAGGGATAATGAAAAACTGTTTTTT.

The V gene is TRBV13, the J gene TRBJ2-3; 14 bases agree with TRBD2. Germline trimming cut 5 bases from V and 1 base from J; bases unmatched to any gene: 8. CDR3 length equals 18 residues. Germline V gene sequence: CDR1 PRHDT, CDR2 FYEKMQ (reference sequence). CDR3 protein: CASSMGLAGVMGTDTQYF. The DNA of the CDR3 is TGTGCCAGCAGCATGGGACTAGCGGGAGTTATGGGCACAGATACGCAGTATTTT.

The table lists this clone with a few counts. The CDR3 bases are TGTGCCAGCAGCGAGCCAGGACTGTCAGAGACCCAGTACTTC. As protein: CASSEPGLSETQYF. V is TRBV9 and J is TRBJ2-5, with D maybe TRBD2 (5 bases). V was shortened by 3 bases and J by 4 bases, with 13 bases between the two germline ends. The CDR3 contains 14 residues. The germline V gene has CDR1 SGDLS and CDR2 YYNGEE.

V usage is TRBV18 and J usage is TRBJ2-1, with 7 positions matching TRBD2. CDR1 and CDR2 (germline): KGHSH, LQKENI. The ends lost 6 bases at V and 0 bases at J; junction bases unmatched: 5. This CDR3 has 15 amino acids. The CDR3 nucleotides are TGTGCCAGCTCTCCCCGGACTAGCTCCTACAATGAGCAGTTCTTC. Translated, it gives CASSPRTSSYNEQFF.

This clone came up once. The V gene is TRBV13, the J gene TRBJ2-7, with 12 bases matching TRBD2. Germline V gene sequence: CDR1 PRHDT, CDR2 FYEKMQ (reference sequence). The trim removed 2 bases at V and 4 bases at J, leaving 6 bases unmatched. The CDR3 totals 16 residues. The CDR3 coding sequence is TGTGCCAGCAGCTTAAAGACTAGCGGGAGATCTTACGAGCAGTACTTC. Amino acid sequence: CASSLKTSGRSYEQYF.

On this clone: An end of the junction differs from the germline gene, which may be a read error. J is TRBJ1-4 and V is TRBV7-9, with TRBD1 matching over 7 bases. Germline lookup yields CDR1 SEHNR and CDR2 FQNEAQ (reference sequence). The CDR3 contains 14 residues. The CDR3 DNA reads as TGTTCCAGCAGCTTAGGGACAGTGAGCGAAAAACTGTTTTTT. Translating it yields CSSSLGTVSEKLFF.

The chain employs TRBV5-1 and TRBJ2-7; possible D gene TRBD1, 5 bases. The ends were cut back, 2 bases at V and 3 bases at J, with 15 bases in the middle. The germline V gene encodes CDR1 SGHRS and CDR2 YFSETQ. This CDR3 spans 15 amino acids. The CDR3 nucleotides read TGCGCCAGCAGCTTAGGCGACAGCCGTTTCTACGAGCAGTACTTC. It encodes CASSLGDSRFYEQYF. Complete variable domain (other parts from reference TRBV5-1 and TRBJ2-7): KAGVTQTPRYLIKTRGQQVTLSCSPISGHRSVSWYQQTPGQGLQFLFEYFSETQRNKGNFPGRFSGRQFSNSRSEMNVSTLELGDSALYLCASSLGDSRFYEQYFGPGTRLTVT.

This chain uses TRBV9 with TRBJ2-1; D is uncertain. The CDR3 loop spans 13 amino acids. The V and J ends lost 2 bases and 6 bases respectively, with 9 bases between them. Germline loops: CDR1 SGDLS, CDR2 YYNGEE. The CDR3, as DNA: TGTGCCAGCAGCGTTTACATAAGCAATGAGCAGTTCTTC. Its translation: CASSVYISNEQFF.

In its sample, this clone was seen once. Other DNA sequences in this specimen translate into the identical CDR3. V gene TRBV6-1 combines with J gene TRBJ2-2; D is possibly TRBD2 (6 bases). CDR1 is MNHNS, CDR2 SASEGT, per germline. Trimming left V 1 base short and J 5 bases short, with 8 bases between. This CDR3 has 14 amino acids. This CDR3 is CASSEVGGTGELFF. The DNA of the CDR3 is TGTGCCAGCAGTGAAGTGGGGGGAACCGGGGAGCTGTTTTTT.

The chain employs TRBV28 and TRBJ2-5, with 7 bases identical to TRBD1. Germline V gene data show CDR1 as MDHEN and CDR2 as SYDVKM. The CDR3 has 15 residues. With 0 bases clipped from V and 2 bases from J, the junction kept 3 bases outside the gene matches. This CDR3 reads CASSLWGRGQETQYF. CDR3 DNA: TGTGCCAGCAGTTTATGGGGCAGGGGGCAAGAGACCCAGTACTTC.

The V call is TRBV5-8, the J call TRBJ2-1; TRBD1 matches at 7 bases. The length of the CDR3 is 19 residues. Germline V gives CDR1 SGHTS, CDR2 YDEGEE. V was pared by 1 base and J by 0 bases, with 13 bases of the junction left unmatched. This CDR3 reads CASSLWSRGTASSYNEQFF. The CDR3 bases are TGTGCCAGCAGCTTGTGGAGCAGGGGGACCGCTAGCTCCTACAATGAGCAGTTCTTC. The full variable domain, in which reference TRBV5-8 and TRBJ2-1 provide the parts outside the CDR3, is EAGVTQSPTHLIKTRGQQATLRCSPISGHTSVYWYQQALGLGLQFLLWYDEGEERNRGNFPPRFSGRQFPNYSSELNVNALELEDSALYLCASSLWSRGTASSYNEQFFGPGTRLTVL.

The chain is built from TRBV25-1 and TRBJ2-3; D perhaps matches TRBD2 (7 bases). CDR1 is MGHDK, CDR2 SYGVNS, per germline. Trimming left V 1 base short and J 5 bases short, with 13 bases between. This CDR3 is built from 15 residues. CDR3 in amino acids: CASSELGGAGDTQYF. In DNA, the CDR3 is TGTGCCAGCAGTGAATTGGGGGGGGCTGGAGATACGCAGTATTTT.

The chain couples TRBV5-1 to TRBJ2-1; 11 nucleotides agree with TRBD2. CDR3 length: 15 residues. V was clipped by 4 bases and J by 2 bases; unmatched bases: 2. Germline CDR1 is SGHRS and CDR2 is YFSETQ. CDR3 DNA sequence: TGCGCCAGCAGCCCGACTAGCGGGGCCTACAATGAGCAGTTCTTC. Translating gives CASSPTSGAYNEQFF.

The chain carries TRBV6-1 and TRBJ2-7; 7 nucleotides match TRBD1. The J segment lost 3 bases and the V segment lost 8 bases, leaving 4 bases of the junction unmatched. The CDR3 consists of 12 residues. Germline V gene data show CDR1 as MNHNS and CDR2 as SASEGT. CDR3 sequence (DNA): TGTGCCAGCGCGGCAGGGGGCTACGAGCAGTACTTC. Translation: CASAAGGYEQYF.